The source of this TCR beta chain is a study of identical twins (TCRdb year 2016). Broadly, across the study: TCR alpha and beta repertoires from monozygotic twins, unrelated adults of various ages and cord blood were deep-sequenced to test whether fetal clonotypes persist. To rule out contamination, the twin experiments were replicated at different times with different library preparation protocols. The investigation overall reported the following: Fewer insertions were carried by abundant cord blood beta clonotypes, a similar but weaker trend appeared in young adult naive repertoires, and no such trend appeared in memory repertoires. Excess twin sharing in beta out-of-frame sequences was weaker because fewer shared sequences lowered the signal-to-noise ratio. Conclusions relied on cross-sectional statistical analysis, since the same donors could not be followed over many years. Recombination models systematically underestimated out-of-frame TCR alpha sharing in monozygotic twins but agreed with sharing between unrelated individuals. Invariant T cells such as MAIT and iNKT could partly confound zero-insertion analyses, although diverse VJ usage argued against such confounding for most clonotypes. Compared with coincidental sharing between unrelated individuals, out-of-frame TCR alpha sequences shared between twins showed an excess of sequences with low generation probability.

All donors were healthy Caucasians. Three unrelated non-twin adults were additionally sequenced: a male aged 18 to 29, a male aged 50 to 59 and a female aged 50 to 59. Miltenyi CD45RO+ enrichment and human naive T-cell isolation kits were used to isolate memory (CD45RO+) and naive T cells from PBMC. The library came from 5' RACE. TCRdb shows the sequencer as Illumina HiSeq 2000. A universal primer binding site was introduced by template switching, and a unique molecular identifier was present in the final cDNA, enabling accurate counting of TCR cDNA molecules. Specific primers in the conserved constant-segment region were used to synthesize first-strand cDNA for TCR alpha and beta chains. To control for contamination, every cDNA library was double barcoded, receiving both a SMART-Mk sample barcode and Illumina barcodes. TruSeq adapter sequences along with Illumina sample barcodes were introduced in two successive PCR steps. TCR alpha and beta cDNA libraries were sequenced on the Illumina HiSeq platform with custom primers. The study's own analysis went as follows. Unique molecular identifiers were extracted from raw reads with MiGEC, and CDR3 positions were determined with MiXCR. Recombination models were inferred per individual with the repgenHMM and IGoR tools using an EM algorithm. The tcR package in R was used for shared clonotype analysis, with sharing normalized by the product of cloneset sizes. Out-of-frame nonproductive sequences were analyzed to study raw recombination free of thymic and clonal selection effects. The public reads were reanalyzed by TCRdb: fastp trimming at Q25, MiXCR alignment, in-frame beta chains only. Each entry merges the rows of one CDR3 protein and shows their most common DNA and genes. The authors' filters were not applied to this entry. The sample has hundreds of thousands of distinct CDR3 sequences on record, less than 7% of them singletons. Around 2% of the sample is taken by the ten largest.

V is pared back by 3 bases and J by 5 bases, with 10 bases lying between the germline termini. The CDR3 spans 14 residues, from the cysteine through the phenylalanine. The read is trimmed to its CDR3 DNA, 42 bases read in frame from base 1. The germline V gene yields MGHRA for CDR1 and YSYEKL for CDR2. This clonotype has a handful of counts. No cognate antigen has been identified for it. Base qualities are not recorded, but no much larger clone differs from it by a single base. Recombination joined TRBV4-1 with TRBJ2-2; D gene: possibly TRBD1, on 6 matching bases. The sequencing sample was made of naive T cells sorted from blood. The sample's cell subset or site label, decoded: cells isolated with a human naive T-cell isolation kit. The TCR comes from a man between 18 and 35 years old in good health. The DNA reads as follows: TGCGCCAGCAGCCATCACAGGGTGACCGGGGAGCTGTTTTTT. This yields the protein CASSHHRVTGELFF.